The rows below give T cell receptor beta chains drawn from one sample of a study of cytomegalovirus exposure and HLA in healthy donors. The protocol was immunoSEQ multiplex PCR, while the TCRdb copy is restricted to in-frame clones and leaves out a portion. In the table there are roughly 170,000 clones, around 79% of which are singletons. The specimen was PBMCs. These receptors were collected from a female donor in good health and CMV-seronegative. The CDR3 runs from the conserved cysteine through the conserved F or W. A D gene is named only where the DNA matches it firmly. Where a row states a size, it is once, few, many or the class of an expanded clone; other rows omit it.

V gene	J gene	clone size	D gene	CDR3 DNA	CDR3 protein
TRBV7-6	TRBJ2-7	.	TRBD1	TGTGCCAGCAGCCCAAACAGGGGTAGCTCGTACGAGCAGTACTTC	CASSPNRGSSYEQYF
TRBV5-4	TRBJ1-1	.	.	TGTGCCAGCAGCCCTAGCTTAAACACTGAAGCTTTCTTT	CASSPSLNTEAFF
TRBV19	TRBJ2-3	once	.	TGTGCCAGTAGTACCAGGGTTATGCCAGATACGCAGTATTTT	CASSTRVMPDTQYF
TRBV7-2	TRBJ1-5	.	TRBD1	TGTGCCAGCAGCTATAAGACAGGGCTCAATCAGCCCCAGCATTTT	CASSYKTGLNQPQHF
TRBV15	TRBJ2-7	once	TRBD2	TGTGCCACCAGCAGAGGGGCCAGCGGGGGGATCCACGAGCAGTACTTC	CATSRGASGGIHEQYF
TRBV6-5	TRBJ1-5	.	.	TGTGCCAGCAGCCCTAGAAATAGCAATCAGCCCCAGCATTTT	CASSPRNSNQPQHF
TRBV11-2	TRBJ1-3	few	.	TGTGCCAGCAGTATCAGGGGCCCCGACTCTGGAAACACCATATATTTT	CASSIRGPDSGNTIYF
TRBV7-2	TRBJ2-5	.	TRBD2	TGTGCCAGCAGCTTCGGACTAGCGGGAGGGCGGGAGACCCAGTACTTC	CASSFGLAGGRETQYF
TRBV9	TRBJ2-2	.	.	TGTGCCAGCAGCCAGGAGGGTCGTACAAGCGGGGAGCTGTTTTTT	CASSQEGRTSGELFF
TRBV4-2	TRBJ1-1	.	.	TGTGCCAGCAGCCCCTCCGGGGAACGAACTGAAGCTTTCTTT	CASSPSGERTEAFF
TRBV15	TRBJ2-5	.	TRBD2	TGTGCCACCAGCAGAGGAACTAGCGGGAGTAGTGAGACCCAGTACTTC	CATSRGTSGSSETQYF
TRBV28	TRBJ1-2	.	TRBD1	TGTGCCAGCAGACAGACAGGGGGTGATGGCTACACCTTC	CASRQTGGDGYTF
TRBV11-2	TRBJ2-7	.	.	TGTGCCAGCAGCTTGGGGGCTGGCTTGGGATCCTACGAGCAGTACTTC	CASSLGAGLGSYEQYF
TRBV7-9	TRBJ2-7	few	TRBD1	TGTGCCAGCAGCGCCTCTACCGGGACAGTCTCCTACGAGCAGTACTTC	CASSASTGTVSYEQYF
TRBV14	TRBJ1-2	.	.	TGTGCCAGCAGGTTCAGCGGGGCGGTTAACTATGGCTACACCTTC	CASRFSGAVNYGYTF
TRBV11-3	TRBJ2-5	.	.	TGTGCCAGCAGCCTGACTGACGGGGAGACCCAGTACTTC	CASSLTDGETQYF
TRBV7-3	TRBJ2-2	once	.	TGTGCCAGCAGCTCTACCAGGGGAGGGCACACCGGGGAGCTGTTTTTT	CASSSTRGGHTGELFF
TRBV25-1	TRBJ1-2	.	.	TGTGCCGGCAGTGCCCCCGGGGGTAACTATGGCTACACCTTC	CAGSAPGGNYGYTF
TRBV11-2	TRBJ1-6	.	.	TGTGCCAGCAGCTTAGGAGGGCAGTTCAATTCACCCCTCCACTTT	CASSLGGQFNSPLHF
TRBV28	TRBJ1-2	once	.	TGTGCCAGCAGTTTAGGGGCAGGTCCCTATGGCTACACCTTC	CASSLGAGPYGYTF
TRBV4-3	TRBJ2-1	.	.	TGCGCCAGCAGCCGCTCACCGGGAGCAGAGCAGTTCTTC	CASSRSPGAEQFF
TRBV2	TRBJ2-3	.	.	TGTGCCTCAAAAAAAGAGGGGGGCACAGATACGCAGTATTTT	CASKKEGGTDTQYF
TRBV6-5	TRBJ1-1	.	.	TGTGCCAGCGCCGGGGGTGAAGCTTTCTTT	CASAGGEAFF
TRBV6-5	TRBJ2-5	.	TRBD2	TGTGCCAGCAGTTCTGAAGCGGGGGGGCAGCTAAAGACCCAGTACTTC	CASSSEAGGQLKTQYF
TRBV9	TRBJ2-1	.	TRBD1	TGTGCCAGCAGCGTAGAAGGGGGTGGACAGGGGGCTTTGGAGCAGTTCTTC	CASSVEGGGQGALEQFF
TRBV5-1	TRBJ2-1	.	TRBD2	TGCGCCAGCAGTCTAGCGGGGGAATACAATGAGCAGTTCTTC	CASSLAGEYNEQFF
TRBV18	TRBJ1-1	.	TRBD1	TGTGCCAGCTCACCTACCGGGACAGGGATCACTGAAGCTTTCTTT	CASSPTGTGITEAFF
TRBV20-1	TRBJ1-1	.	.	TGCAGTGCCCCTAGCCTAGCTTTCTTT	CSAPSLAFF
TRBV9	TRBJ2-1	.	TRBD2	TGTGCCAGCAGCTTCGGAGCGGGGGAAAATGAGCAGTTCTTC	CASSFGAGENEQFF
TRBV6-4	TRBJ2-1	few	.	TGTGCCAGCACCCCCGCGCTGTACAATGAGCAGTTCTTC	CASTPALYNEQFF
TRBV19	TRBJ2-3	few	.	TGTGCCAGTAGTATAGCAGGGGCGACTTTCACAGATACGCAGTATTTT	CASSIAGATFTDTQYF
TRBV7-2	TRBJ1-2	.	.	TGTGCCAGCAGCCCAGACAGTTCTAACTATGGCTACACCTTC	CASSPDSSNYGYTF
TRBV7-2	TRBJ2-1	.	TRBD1	TGTGCCAGCAGCTCGGTTCCTCAGGGGGTTGGGCAGTTCTTC	CASSSVPQGVGQFF
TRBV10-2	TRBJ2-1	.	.	TGCGCCAGCAGTGAGCCTTACGGGGGGCATGAGCAGTTCTTC	CASSEPYGGHEQFF
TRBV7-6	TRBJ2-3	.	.	TGTGCCAGCAGCTTAGAGACTGGGGATACGCAGTATTTT	CASSLETGDTQYF
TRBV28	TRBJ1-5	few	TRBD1	TGTGCCAGCAGTTTAACAGGGGCCTTCAATCAGCCCCAGCATTTT	CASSLTGAFNQPQHF
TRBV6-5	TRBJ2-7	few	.	TGTGCCAGCAGTCTAGGAGCAACCTACGAGCAGTACTTC	CASSLGATYEQYF
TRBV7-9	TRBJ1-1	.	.	TGTGCCAGCAGAAAGGGGGGGACGACTGTGAACACTGAAGCTTTCTTT	CASRKGGTTVNTEAFF
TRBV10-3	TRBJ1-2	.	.	TGTGCCATCAGTGAGCCTGGTCAGGCCAATGGCTACACCTTC	CAISEPGQANGYTF
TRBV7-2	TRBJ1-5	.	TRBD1	TGTGCCAGCAGCTTCGACAGGGTCCAGCCCCAGCATTTT	CASSFDRVQPQHF
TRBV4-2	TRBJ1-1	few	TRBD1	TGTGCCAGCAAGGGGGCGGCGTGGAACACTGAAGCTTTCTTT	CASKGAAWNTEAFF
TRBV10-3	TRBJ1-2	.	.	TGTGCCATCAGTGGTGGAGGATACTGTGGCTACACCTTC	CAISGGGYCGYTF
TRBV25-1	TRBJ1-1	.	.	TGTGCCAGCAGGTCTGGGGGGGCCACTGAAGCTTTCTTT	CASRSGGATEAFF
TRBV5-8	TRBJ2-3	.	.	TGTGCCAGCAGTTTCAGGGAGGCAGATACGCAGTATTTT	CASSFREADTQYF
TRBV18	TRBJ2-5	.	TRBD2	TGTGCCAGCTCACCCCGACGGACTAGCGGGGGGGCCCAAGAGACCCAGTACTTC	CASSPRRTSGGAQETQYF
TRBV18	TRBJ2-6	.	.	TGTGCCAACTCTGAAGGACAGAGCCTCTCTGGGGCCAACGTCCTGACTTTC	CANSEGQSLSGANVLTF